This T cell receptor (beta chain) was captured in a study of early stage breast cancer tumors. As for the study in general: The ER+/PR+/HER2- tumors included roughly eight ductal and a few lobular carcinomas.

Per germline, CDR1 MGHRA and CDR2 YSYEKL. Trimming cost V 1 base and J 0 bases, with 20 bases left between them. This CDR3 spans 19 amino acids. As to this clone: The antigen remains unidentified.

Study results and caveats: Commonly generated sequences made up most enriched TCRB sequences shared between patients.

Using immunoSEQ multiplex PCR, the repertoire was profiled, and TCRdb retains in-frame clones only, with some absent. The sample contains some 10,000 clones, around 79% of which appear only once. The gene calls are TRBV4-1 and TRBJ2-3; TRBD2 is a possible D gene (5 bases). The sequence came from a person aged 40 to 49 with breast cancer. Specimen: normal breast tissue next to the tumor. The CDR3 region is CASSQGRGSWAGSTDTQYF. In DNA, the CDR3 is TGCGCCAGCAGCCAAGGTCGCGGTTCTTGGGCGGGTAGCACAGATACGCAGTATTTT.